This TCR beta chain was identified during a study of beta chain features in type 1 diabetes. CDR3 length equals 14 residues. Trimming took 5 bases from V and 4 from J, leaving 14 bases between them. The germline gives CDR1 MNHEY, CDR2 SMNVEV (reference sequence). Central memory, naive, regulatory and stem cell-like memory CD4+ cells were sorted by CD45RO/CCR7/CD25/CD127/CD95/CD27. Expressed TCRB transcripts were sequenced after all isolated RNA was converted to cDNA. TCRdb's copy holds only in-frame clones and misses some; the assay was immunoSEQ multiplex PCR. The sample yields some 150,000 clones, around 10% seen once.

This chain joins TRBV27 and TRBJ1-1, with D uncertain. The TCR comes from a young man in good health. The sequenced sample consisted of central memory CD4+ T cells from blood. The CDR3 sequence is CASSGYSGSTEAFF. As DNA, the CDR3 is TGTGCCAGCAGTGGATACAGTGGGAGCACTGAAGCTTTCTTT.